Each of the 20 T cell receptor beta chains below was sequenced from the same sample in a study of T cells in Graves' hyperthyroidism and ophthalmopathy. There were TCR beta CDR3 regions amplified from RNA transcripts. HTBI primers were used for first-round RT-PCR of the TCR CDR3. TCRdb fed the multiplex PCR reads into MiXCR, producing one record per CDR3 protein. The repertoire holds 500,000 to 600,000 distinct CDR3 sequences, with over 15% as singletons. Sample: blood. All receptors come from a woman between 18 and 29 years old with Graves' hyperthyroidism.

The chain uses TRBV5-1 and TRBJ1-4; D unresolved. CDR3 size: 14 residues. V dropped 1 base and J dropped 3 bases, with 7 bases sitting between them. Germline CDR1 reads SGHRS; CDR2 reads YFSETQ. The CDR3 here is CASSLFMANEKLFF. The CDR3 nucleotides read TGCGCCAGCAGCTTGTTTATGGCTAATGAAAAACTGTTTTTT.

This clonotype was detected ten times or more. CDR3 nucleotides: TGTGCCAGCAGTTTGGCCGGGACAGGGTTCAAAGAGACCCAGTACTTC. Protein sequence: CASSLAGTGFKETQYF. The rearrangement uses TRBV28 and TRBJ2-5; TRBD1 agrees at 9 bases. V was clipped by 3 bases and J by 3 bases; unmatched bases: 8. From germline, CDR1 is MDHEN and CDR2 SYDVKM. The CDR3 totals 16 residues.

The chain carries TRBV7-9 and TRBJ1-4, with D perhaps TRBD1 (6 bases). The CDR3 has 17 amino acids. Between the trimmed V and J ends, which lost 5 bases and 6 bases, there was a span of 22 bases. Looked up from germline, CDR1 is SEHNR and CDR2 is FQNEAQ (reference sequence). The CDR3 DNA sequence: TGTGCCAGCAGCATCACCCCTATCCGTAGGGGGGATGAAAAACTGTTTTTT. Translating it yields CASSITPIRRGDEKLFF.

V and J are TRBV27 and TRBJ2-1; perhaps D is TRBD1 or TRBD2 (5 bases each). Germline V CDR1 and CDR2: MNHEY, SMNVEV (reference sequence). Trimming took off 5 bases at V and 2 bases at J, with 13 bases between the two ends. This CDR3 spans 15 amino acids. CDR3 amino acids: CASSPGRQTYNEQFF. CDR3 in DNA: TGTGCCAGCAGTCCGGGACGGCAAACCTACAATGAGCAGTTCTTC.

This clonotype was detected a few times. V and J are TRBV12-3 or TRBV12-4 and TRBJ2-2; 8 bases are a match to TRBD1. This CDR3 has 15 residues. The trim removed 5 bases at V and 7 bases at J, leaving 9 bases unmatched. The CDR3 loop reads CASSPGTGTFGELFF. In DNA form, the CDR3 reads TGTGCCAGCAGTCCCGGGACAGGCACTTTCGGGGAGCTGTTTTTT.

This clonotype was counted at least ten times. J is TRBJ2-1 and V is TRBV7-2; 9 bases are a match to TRBD2. V shed 6 bases and J 7 bases; nucleotides not matched to a gene: 10. Germline V CDR1 and CDR2: SGHTA, FQGNSA. CDR3 length: 15 amino acids. Written as DNA, the CDR3 is TGTGCCAGCAGAACCGGGACTAGCAGTTTGAATGAGCAGTTCTTC. Its protein product is CASRTGTSSLNEQFF.

The rearrangement links TRBV7-2 to TRBJ2-3; the match to TRBD1 covers 7 bases. Unmatched junction bases numbered 15, after V lost 2 bases and J lost 1 base. This CDR3 is 19 amino acids long. Looked up from germline, CDR1 is SGHTA and CDR2 is FQGNSA. The CDR3 reads CASSLKGETGPKGTDTQYF. The CDR3 DNA is TGTGCCAGCAGCTTAAAGGGTGAGACAGGGCCTAAGGGCACAGATACGCAGTATTTT.

The rearrangement joins TRBV5-6 to TRBJ2-5, with 8 bases lining up with TRBD1. Germline V gives CDR1 SGHDT, CDR2 YYEEEE. The junction had 5 bases not matched to a gene; V was cut back by 4 bases and J by 3 bases. This CDR3 region has 14 residues. The chain's CDR3 is CASSDQGAEETQYF. DNA of the CDR3: TGTGCCAGCAGCGACCAGGGGGCGGAAGAGACCCAGTACTTC. The full variable domain, completed using reference TRBV5-6 and TRBJ2-5, is DAGVTQSPTHLIKTRGQQVTLRCSPKSGHDTVSWYQQALGQGPQFIFQYYEEEERQRGNFPDRFSGHQFPNYSSELNVNALLLGDSALYLCASSDQGAEETQYFGPGTRLLVL.

A note on this clonotype: This clone may be a read error of a much larger clone one base away. This chain joins TRBV28 and TRBJ2-2, with D hard to call. V was cut by 1 base and J by 4 bases, with 22 bases left in between. Germline assignment: CDR1 MDHEN and CDR2 SYDVKM. This CDR3 has 19 amino acids. CDR3 residues: CASSLYTSALGASTGELFF. CDR3 nucleotides: TGTGCCAGCAGTTTATATACCAGCGCCCTAGGCGCGAGCACCGGGGAGCTGTTTTTT.

This clonotype was seen only once. The V call is TRBV20-1, the J call TRBJ2-7; weak D call: TRBD2 (6 bases). Germline V lookup: CDR1 DFQATT, CDR2 SNEGSKA (reference sequence). This CDR3 contains 13 residues. Trimming took 7 bases from V and 6 from J, leaving 19 bases between them. The chain's CDR3 is CSVGTGGTFEQYF. The CDR3 nucleotides are TGCAGTGTCGGGACTGGCGGAACCTTCGAGCAGTACTTC.

This clonotype was recorded a few times. The chain carries TRBV10-3 and TRBJ1-3; D unclear. V was trimmed by 3 bases and J by 0 bases, leaving 9 bases between them. There are 15 residues in the CDR3. Per the germline V gene, CDR1 is ENHRY and CDR2 is SYGVKD. CDR3 sequence reads: CAISDRQFSGNTIYF. CDR3 sequence (DNA): TGTGCCATCAGTGACCGGCAGTTCTCTGGAAACACCATATATTTT.

This clonotype was found many times. The V gene is TRBV12-3 or TRBV12-4, the J gene TRBJ2-3, with D perhaps TRBD2 (5 bases). CDR3 size: 15 residues. Trimming stripped 1 base from V and 7 bases from J, with 15 bases between. The CDR3 nucleotides are TGTGCCAGCAGTTTAGGGGAGCCCCAGCCCCATACGCAGTATTTT. Protein product: CASSLGEPQPHTQYF.

This chain joins TRBV29-1 and TRBJ1-2, with a tentative D call TRBD1 (5 bases). Germline V gene sequence: CDR1 SQVTM, CDR2 ANQGSEA. The CDR3 spans 15 residues. V lost 2 bases, J lost 7 bases, and 20 bases lay in between. The CDR3 sequence is CSVESLAGERGGYTF. DNA of the CDR3: TGCAGCGTTGAAAGCTTGGCGGGGGAACGGGGTGGCTACACCTTC.

The chain recombines TRBV30 with TRBJ1-2, with a tentative D call TRBD1 (5 bases). The CDR3 is 13 residues long. CDR1 is GTSNPN, CDR2 SVGIG, per germline (reference sequence). V lost 2 bases to trimming and J lost 5 bases, with 12 bases between them. CDR3 amino acids: CAWSTGTGYGYTF. The CDR3 DNA reads TGTGCCTGGAGTACCGGGACGGGGTATGGCTACACCTTC.

There are a few counts of this clonotype. J is TRBJ2-6 and V is TRBV29-1; a weak D match, TRBD1 (5 bases). CDR3 length: 14 amino acids. The V gene lost 4 bases and the J gene lost 0 bases, with 7 bases spanning the gap. Per germline, CDR1 SQVTM and CDR2 ANQGSEA. CDR3 sequence reads: CSVGQFSGANVLTF. As DNA, the CDR3 is TGCAGCGTTGGACAGTTCTCTGGGGCCAACGTCCTGACTTTC.

The sample holds many counts of this clonotype. The V and J genes are TRBV3-1 and TRBJ1-2, with 8 bases fitting TRBD1. The germline V gene encodes CDR1 LGHDT and CDR2 YNNKEL (reference sequence). This CDR3 has 15 amino acids. Germline trimming cut 1 base from V and 8 bases from J; bases unmatched to any gene: 9. The DNA of the CDR3 is TGTGCCAGCAGCCAAGGACAGGGGAACCTACCCGGCTACACCTTC. It is translated as CASSQGQGNLPGYTF.

This clonotype was seen at least ten times. This chain links TRBV5-5 with TRBJ2-2; D is unresolved. Trimming stripped 2 bases from V and 5 bases from J, with 4 bases between. Germline CDR1 is SGHKS and CDR2 is YYEKEE (reference sequence). The CDR3 is 12 amino acids. The CDR3 is CASSFRTGELFF. The CDR3 bases are TGTGCCAGCAGCTTCCGAACCGGGGAGCTGTTTTTT.

The genes are TRBV19 and TRBJ2-5; possible D gene TRBD1, 6 bases. The germline CDR1 and CDR2 sequences are LNHDA and SQIVND (reference sequence). The CDR3 loop spans 14 amino acids. Trimming pared 7 bases from V and 3 bases from J, leaving 15 bases between. The CDR3: CASTPPGHEETQYF. In DNA, the CDR3 is TGTGCCAGTACTCCCCCGGGACATGAAGAGACCCAGTACTTC.

This clonotype was seen at least ten times. The J gene is TRBJ2-7, the V gene TRBV6-1; the D gene is possibly TRBD1 (5 bases). The CDR3 spans 12 residues. The V end lost 10 bases, the J end lost 5 bases, and 15 bases lay between the germline ends. Germline V CDR1 and CDR2: MNHNS, SASEGT. The CDR3 nucleotides are TGTGCCATTCGAAGGGTAGGGGACGAGCAGTACTTC. Its protein product is CAIRRVGDEQYF.

In this sample, this clonotype turned up many times. This rearrangement joins TRBV2 to TRBJ1-4, with no clear D. Deletions cut 10 bases from V and 6 bases from J, with 18 bases between. Germline CDR1 reads SNHLY; CDR2 reads FYNNEI. The CDR3 runs to 14 residues. The CDR3 DNA is TGTGCCACCTCAAACGGTCGCGCGTATGAAAAACTGTTTTTT. Translating gives CATSNGRAYEKLFF.